Below, 6 T cell receptor beta chains from the same sample are listed, as sequenced in a study of blood T cells in healthy people across ages. The use of a sample-barcoded 5' primer and a J-beta primer mix characterized a second PCR of roughly 7 to 11 cycles. TCRdb re-called the 5' RACE reads through MiXCR, storing one row per CDR3 protein. The sample includes 650,000 to 1,000,000 distinct CDR3 sequences, 36% of them seen just once. Sequencing was performed on blood. All receptors come from a man aged 18 to 35 in good health.

The chain couples TRBV21-1 to TRBJ2-5. TRBV21-1 is reported as a pseudogene. This CDR3 comprises 16 residues. CDR3 DNA sequence: TGTGCCAGCAGCAAAGATACAGAGGTAGCCAAAGAGACCCAGTACTTC. As protein: CASSKDTEVAKETQYF.

CDR3 residues: CASSPRGESGDEQYF. CDR3 sequence (DNA): TGTGCCAGCAGCCCACGAGGGGAGTCGGGGGATGAGCAGTACTTC. This chain uses TRBV6-2 or TRBV6-3 with TRBJ2-7, with TRBD2 as a possible D gene (6 bases). The CDR3 runs 15 residues. V dropped 6 bases and J dropped 7 bases, with 22 bases sitting between them. Looked up from germline, CDR1 is MNHEY and CDR2 is SVGEGT.

This clonotype appeared once. The junction differs from germline at one of its ends, possibly a read error. CDR3 in amino acids: CSATPPGEWNSPPHF. The CDR3 DNA is TGCAGTGCCACGCCGCCGGGGGAGTGGAATTCACCCCCCCACTTT. The chain couples TRBV20-1 to TRBJ1-6; a possible D gene is TRBD1 (5 bases). CDR1 and CDR2 from the germline V gene are DFQATT and SNEGSKA (reference sequence). CDR3 length equals 15 residues.

The chain couples TRBV20-1 to TRBJ1-1, with 7 bases matching TRBD1. From germline, CDR1 is DFQATT and CDR2 SNEGSKA (reference sequence). The V segment lost 6 bases and the J segment 1 base; nucleotides outside the gene matches: 11. This CDR3 is built from 15 residues. CDR3 nucleotides: TGCAGTGCCACTGGACCTACAGGGGAGAACACTGAAGCTTTCTTT. Protein: CSATGPTGENTEAFF.

The chain employs TRBV6-1 and TRBJ1-2; D possibly corresponds to TRBD1 (6 bases). Trimming removed 3 bases at V and 8 bases at J, with 13 bases between. The germline V gene has CDR1 MNHNS and CDR2 SASEGT. There are 13 residues in the CDR3. The CDR3 is CASSDPGAYGYTF. The CDR3 bases are TGTGCCAGCAGTGACCCGGGGGCTTACGGCTACACCTTC.

This chain joins TRBV12-3 or TRBV12-4 and TRBJ1-1, with 8 bases aligning to TRBD1. Trimming removed 5 bases from V and 3 bases from J; junction bases left unmatched: 5. CDR3 length: 14 amino acids. CDR3 DNA sequence: TGTGCCAGCAGTGACAGGGGTGGGGACACTGAAGCTTTCTTT. Protein product: CASSDRGGDTEAFF.